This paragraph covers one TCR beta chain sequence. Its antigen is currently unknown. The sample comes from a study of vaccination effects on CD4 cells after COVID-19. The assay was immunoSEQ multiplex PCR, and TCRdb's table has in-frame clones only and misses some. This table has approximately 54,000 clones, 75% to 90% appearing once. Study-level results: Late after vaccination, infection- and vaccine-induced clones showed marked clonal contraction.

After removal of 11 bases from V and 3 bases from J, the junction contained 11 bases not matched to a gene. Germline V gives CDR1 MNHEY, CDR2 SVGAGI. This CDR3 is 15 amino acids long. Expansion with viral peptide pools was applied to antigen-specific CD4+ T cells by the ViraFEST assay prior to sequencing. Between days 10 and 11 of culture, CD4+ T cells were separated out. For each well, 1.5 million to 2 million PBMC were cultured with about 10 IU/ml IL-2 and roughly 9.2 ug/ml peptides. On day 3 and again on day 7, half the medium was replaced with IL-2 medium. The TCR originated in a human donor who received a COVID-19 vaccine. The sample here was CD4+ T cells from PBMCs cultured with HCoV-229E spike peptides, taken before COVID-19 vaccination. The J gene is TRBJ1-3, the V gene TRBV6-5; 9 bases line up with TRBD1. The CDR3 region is CAARGQGLLGNTIYF. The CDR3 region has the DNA TGTGCCGCGAGGGGACAGGGACTTCTTGGAAACACCATATATTTT.